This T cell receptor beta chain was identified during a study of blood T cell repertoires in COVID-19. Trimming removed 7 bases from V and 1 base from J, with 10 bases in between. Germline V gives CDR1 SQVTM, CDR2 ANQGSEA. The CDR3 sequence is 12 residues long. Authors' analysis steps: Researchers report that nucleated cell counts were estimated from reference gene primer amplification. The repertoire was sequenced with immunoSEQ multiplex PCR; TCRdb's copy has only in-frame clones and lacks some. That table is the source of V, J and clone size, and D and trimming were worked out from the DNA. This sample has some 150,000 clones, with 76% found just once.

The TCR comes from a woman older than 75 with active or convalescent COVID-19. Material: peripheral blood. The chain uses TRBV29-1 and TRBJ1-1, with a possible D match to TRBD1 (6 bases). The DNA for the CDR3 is TGCAGCGCCGGGACAAGGAACACTGAAGCTTTCTTT. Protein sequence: CSAGTRNTEAFF.